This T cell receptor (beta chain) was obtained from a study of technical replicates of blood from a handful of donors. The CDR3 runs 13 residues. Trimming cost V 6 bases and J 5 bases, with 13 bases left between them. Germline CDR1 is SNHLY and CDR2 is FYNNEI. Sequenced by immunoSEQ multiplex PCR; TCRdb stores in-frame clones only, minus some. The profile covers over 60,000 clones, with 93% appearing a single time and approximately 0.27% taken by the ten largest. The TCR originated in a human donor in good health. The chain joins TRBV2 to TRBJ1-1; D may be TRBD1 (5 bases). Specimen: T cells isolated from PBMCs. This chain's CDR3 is CASSQGGPTEAFF. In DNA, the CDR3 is TGTGCCAGCAGCCAGGGCGGCCCTACTGAAGCTTTCTTT.